The clone carrying this T cell receptor (beta chain) showed up just once. Measured with immunoSEQ multiplex PCR; TCRdb has only the in-frame clones, and not every one. The data contain millions of clones, approximately 94% of them seen just once; the ten biggest clones take up around 1.7%. This specimen comes from a study of shared clonotypes between healthy human individuals. Selected positively for CCR7 and CD45RO-negative, naive CD8 cells excluded terminally differentiated effector memory CD45RA+ cells. This sequence originates from a man aged 18 to 30 in good health. Some clones in this sample may be carry-over from other donors' samples. What was sequenced was naive CD8+ T cells from PBMCs.

DNA for the CDR3: TGTGCCAGTAGGTCTACTAGCGGGCAACCCTACGAGCAGTACTTC. As protein: CASRSTSGQPYEQYF. This chain links TRBV19 with TRBJ2-7; TRBD2 agrees at 9 bases. The CDR3 has 15 residues. The ends lost 6 bases at V and 2 bases at J; junction bases unmatched: 8. CDR1 and CDR2 from the germline V gene are LNHDA and SQIVND (reference sequence).